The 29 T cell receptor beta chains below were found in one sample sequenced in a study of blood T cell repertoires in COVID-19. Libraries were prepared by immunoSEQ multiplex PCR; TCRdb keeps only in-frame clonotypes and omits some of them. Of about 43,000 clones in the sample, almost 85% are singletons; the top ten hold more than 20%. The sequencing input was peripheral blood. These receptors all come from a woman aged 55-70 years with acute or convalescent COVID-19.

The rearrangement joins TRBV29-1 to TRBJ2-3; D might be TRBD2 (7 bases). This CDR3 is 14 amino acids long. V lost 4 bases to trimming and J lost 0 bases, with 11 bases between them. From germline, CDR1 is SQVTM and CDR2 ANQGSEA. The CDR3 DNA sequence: TGCAGCGTTGCGGGGGGCCATAGCACAGATACGCAGTATTTT. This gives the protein CSVAGGHSTDTQYF.

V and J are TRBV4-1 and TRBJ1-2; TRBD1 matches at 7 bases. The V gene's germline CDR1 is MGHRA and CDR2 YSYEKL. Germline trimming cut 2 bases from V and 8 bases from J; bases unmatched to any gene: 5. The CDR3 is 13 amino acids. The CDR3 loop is CASSQPRGDGYTF. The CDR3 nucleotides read TGCGCCAGCAGCCAACCCAGGGGGGACGGCTACACCTTC.

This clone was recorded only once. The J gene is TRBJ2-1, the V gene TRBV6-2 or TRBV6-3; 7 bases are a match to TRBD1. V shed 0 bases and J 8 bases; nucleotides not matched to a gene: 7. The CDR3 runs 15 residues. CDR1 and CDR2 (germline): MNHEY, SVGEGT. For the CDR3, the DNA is TGTGCCAGCAGTTACTCGATAACAGGGGTCGATGAGCAGTTCTTC. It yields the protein CASSYSITGVDEQFF.

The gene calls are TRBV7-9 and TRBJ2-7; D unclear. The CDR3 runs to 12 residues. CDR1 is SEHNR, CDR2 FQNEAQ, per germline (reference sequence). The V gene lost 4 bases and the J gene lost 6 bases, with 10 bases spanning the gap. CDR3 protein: CASSSPRGEQYF. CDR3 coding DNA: TGTGCCAGCAGCTCCCCGCGCGGCGAGCAGTACTTC.

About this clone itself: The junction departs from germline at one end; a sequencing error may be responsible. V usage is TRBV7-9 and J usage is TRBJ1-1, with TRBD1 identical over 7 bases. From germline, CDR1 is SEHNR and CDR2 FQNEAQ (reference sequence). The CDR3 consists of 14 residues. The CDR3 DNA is TGTGCCAGCCGCTTGGAAGGGGGCAACACTGAAGCTTTCTTT. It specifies CASRLEGGNTEAFF.

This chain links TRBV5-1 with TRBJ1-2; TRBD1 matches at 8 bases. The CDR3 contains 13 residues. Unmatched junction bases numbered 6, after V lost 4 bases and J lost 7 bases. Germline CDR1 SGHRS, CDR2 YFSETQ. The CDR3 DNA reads TGCGCCAGCAGCCCAGGACAGGGTAGTGGCTACACCTTC. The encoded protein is CASSPGQGSGYTF.

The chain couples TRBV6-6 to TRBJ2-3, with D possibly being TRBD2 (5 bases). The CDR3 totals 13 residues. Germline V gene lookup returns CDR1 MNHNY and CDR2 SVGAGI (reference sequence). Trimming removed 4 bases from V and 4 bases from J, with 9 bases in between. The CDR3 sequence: CASSLDGADTQYF. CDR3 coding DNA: TGTGCCAGCAGTTTAGACGGGGCAGATACGCAGTATTTT.

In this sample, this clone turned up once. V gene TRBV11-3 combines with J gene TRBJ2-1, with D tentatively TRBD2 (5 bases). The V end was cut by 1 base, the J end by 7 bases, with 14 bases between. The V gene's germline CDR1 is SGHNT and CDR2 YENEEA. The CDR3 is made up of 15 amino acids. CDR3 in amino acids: CASSLGASSRNEQFF. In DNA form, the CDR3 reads TGTGCCAGCAGCTTAGGGGCTAGCTCAAGGAATGAGCAGTTCTTC.

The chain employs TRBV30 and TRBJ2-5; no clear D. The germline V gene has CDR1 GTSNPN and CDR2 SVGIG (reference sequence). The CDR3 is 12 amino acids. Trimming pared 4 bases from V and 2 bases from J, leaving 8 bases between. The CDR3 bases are TGTGCCTGGAAGCCGATTCAAGAGACCCAGTACTTC. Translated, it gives CAWKPIQETQYF.

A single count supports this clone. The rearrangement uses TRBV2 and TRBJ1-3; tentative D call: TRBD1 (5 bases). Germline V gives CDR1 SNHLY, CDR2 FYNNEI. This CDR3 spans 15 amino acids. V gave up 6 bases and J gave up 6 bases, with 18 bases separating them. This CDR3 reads CASRKTATSQNTIYF. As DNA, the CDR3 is TGTGCCAGCAGAAAGACAGCCACCTCTCAAAACACCATATATTTT.

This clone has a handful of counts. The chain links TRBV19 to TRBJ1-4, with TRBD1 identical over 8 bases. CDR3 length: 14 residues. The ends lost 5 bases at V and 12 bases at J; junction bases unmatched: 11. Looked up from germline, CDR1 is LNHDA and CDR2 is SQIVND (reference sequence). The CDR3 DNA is TGTGCCAGTAGTCCCCGGACAGGGAAGGTAGAACTGTTTTTT. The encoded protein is CASSPRTGKVELFF.

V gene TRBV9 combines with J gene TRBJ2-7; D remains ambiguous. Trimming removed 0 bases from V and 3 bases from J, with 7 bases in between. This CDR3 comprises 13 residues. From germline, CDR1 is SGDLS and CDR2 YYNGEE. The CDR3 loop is CASSVAPVYEQYF. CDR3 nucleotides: TGTGCCAGCAGCGTAGCTCCGGTCTACGAGCAGTACTTC.

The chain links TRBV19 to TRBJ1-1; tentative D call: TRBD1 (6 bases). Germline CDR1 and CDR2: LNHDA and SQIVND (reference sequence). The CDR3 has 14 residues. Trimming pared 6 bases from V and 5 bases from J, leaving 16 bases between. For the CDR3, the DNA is TGTGCCAGTAGGGTCAGGGGAGAAGGAACTGAAGCTTTCTTT. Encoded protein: CASRVRGEGTEAFF.

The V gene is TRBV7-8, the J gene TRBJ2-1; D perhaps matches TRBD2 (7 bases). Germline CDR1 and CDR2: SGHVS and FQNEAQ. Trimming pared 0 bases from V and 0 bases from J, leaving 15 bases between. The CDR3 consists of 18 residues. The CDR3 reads CASSLAFGGGNSYNEQFF. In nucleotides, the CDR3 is TGTGCCAGCAGCTTAGCGTTTGGGGGGGGCAACTCCTACAATGAGCAGTTCTTC.

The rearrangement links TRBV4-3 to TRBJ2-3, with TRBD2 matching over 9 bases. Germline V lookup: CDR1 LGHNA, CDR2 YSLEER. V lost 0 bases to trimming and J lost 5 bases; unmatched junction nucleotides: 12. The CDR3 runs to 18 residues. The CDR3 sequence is CASSQDHLAGAPRDTQYF. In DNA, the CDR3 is TGCGCCAGCAGCCAAGATCACTTAGCGGGGGCCCCGAGAGATACGCAGTATTTT.

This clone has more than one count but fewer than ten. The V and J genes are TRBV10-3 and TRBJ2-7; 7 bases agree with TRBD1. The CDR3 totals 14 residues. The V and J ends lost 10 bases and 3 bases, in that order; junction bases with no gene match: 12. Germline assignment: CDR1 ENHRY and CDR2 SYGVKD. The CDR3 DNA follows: TGTGCCACCAGAGCGCGGACAGGAGACTACGAGCAGTACTTC. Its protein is CATRARTGDYEQYF.

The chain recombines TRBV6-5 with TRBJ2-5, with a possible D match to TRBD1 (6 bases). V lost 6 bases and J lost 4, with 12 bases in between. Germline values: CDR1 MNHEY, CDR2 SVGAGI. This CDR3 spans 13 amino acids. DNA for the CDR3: TGTGCCAGCAGAGTTAGACAGGTAGAGACCCAGTACTTC. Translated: CASRVRQVETQYF.

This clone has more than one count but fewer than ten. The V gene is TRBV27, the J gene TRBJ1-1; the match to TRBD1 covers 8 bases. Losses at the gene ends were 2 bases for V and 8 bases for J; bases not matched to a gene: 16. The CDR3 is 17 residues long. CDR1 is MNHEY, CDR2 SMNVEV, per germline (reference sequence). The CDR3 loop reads CASSLEGAGGARSEAFF. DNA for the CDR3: TGTGCCAGCAGTTTAGAAGGCGCAGGGGGCGCGCGAAGCGAAGCTTTCTTT.

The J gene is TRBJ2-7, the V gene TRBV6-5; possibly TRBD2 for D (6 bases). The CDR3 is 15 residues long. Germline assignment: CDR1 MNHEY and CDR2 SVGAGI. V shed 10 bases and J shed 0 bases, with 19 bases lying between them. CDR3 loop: CATHAWGVSSYEQYF. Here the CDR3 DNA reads TGTGCCACTCACGCCTGGGGGGTTAGCTCCTACGAGCAGTACTTC.

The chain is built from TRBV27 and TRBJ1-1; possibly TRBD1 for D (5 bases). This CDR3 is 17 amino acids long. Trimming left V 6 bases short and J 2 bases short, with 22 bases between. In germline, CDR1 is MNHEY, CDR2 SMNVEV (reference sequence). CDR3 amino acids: CASSPLSGGRANTEAFF. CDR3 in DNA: TGTGCCAGCAGCCCGTTAAGCGGGGGGAGAGCTAACACTGAAGCTTTCTTT.

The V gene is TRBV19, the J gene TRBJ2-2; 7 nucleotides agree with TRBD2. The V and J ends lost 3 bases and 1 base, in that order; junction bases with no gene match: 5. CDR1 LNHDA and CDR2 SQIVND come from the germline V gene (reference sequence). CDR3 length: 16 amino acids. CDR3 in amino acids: CASSILRGGNTGELFF. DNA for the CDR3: TGTGCCAGTAGTATTCTTCGCGGGGGGAACACCGGGGAGCTGTTTTTT. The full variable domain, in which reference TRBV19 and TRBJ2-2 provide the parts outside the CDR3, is DGGITQSPKYLFRKEGQNVTLSCEQNLNHDAMYWYRQDPGQGLRLIYYSQIVNDFQKGDIAEGYSVSREKKESFPLTVTSAQKNPTAFYLCASSILRGGNTGELFFGEGSRLTVL.

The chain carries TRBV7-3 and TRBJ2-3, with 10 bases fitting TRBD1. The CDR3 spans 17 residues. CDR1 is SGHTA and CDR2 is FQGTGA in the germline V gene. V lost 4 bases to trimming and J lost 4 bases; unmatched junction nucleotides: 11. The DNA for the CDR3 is TGTGCCAGCAGCTGGGGCGGCGGGACAGGGGTGGCAGATACGCAGTATTTT. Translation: CASSWGGGTGVADTQYF.

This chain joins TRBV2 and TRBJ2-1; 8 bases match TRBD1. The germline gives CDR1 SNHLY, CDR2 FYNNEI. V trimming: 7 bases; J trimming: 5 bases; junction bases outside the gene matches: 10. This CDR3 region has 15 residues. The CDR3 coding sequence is TGTGCCAGCACCGACCCACAGGGGGGCCACAATGAGCAGTTCTTC. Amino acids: CASTDPQGGHNEQFF.

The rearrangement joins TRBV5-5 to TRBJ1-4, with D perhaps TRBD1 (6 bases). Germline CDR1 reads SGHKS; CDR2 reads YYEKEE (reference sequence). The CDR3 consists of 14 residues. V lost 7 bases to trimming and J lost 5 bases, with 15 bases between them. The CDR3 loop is CASSKQGSNEKLFF. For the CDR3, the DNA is TGTGCCAGCTCGAAACAGGGCAGCAATGAAAAACTGTTTTTT.

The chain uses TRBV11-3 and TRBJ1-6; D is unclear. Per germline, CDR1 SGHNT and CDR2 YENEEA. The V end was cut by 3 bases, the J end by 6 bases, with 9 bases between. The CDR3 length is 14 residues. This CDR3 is CASSLEGGNSPLHF. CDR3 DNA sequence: TGTGCCAGCAGCTTGGAGGGAGGTAATTCACCCCTCCACTTT. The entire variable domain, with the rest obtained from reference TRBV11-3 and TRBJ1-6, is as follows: EAGVVQSPRYKIIEKKQPVAFWCNPISGHNTLYWYLQNLGQGPELLIRYENEEAVDDSQLPKDRFSAERLKGVDSTLKIQPAELGDSAVYLCASSLEGGNSPLHFGNGTRLTVT.

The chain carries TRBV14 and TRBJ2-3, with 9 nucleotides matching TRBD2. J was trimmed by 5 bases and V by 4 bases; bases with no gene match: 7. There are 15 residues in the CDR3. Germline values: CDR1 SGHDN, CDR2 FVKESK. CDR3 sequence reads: CASSRPGLAKDTQYF. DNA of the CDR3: TGTGCCAGCAGCCGCCCGGGACTAGCTAAAGATACGCAGTATTTT. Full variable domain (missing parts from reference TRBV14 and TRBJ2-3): EAGVTQFPSHSVIEKGQTVTLRCDPISGHDNLYWYRRVMGKEIKFLLHFVKESKQDESGMPNNRFLAERTGGTYSTLKVQPAELEDSGVYFCASSRPGLAKDTQYFGPGTRLTVL.

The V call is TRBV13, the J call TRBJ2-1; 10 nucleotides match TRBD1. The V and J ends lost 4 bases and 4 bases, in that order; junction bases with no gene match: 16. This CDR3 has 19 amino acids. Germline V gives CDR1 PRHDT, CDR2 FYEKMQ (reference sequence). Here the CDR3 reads CASSSVGDRGVNLYNEQFF. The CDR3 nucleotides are TGTGCCAGCAGCTCCGTAGGGGACAGGGGAGTAAATTTATACAATGAGCAGTTCTTC.

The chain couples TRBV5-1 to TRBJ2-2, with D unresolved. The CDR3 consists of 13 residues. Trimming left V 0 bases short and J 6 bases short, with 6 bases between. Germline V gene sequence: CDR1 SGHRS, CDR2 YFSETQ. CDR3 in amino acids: CASSLGVPGELFF. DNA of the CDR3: TGCGCCAGCAGCTTGGGAGTTCCCGGGGAGCTGTTTTTT. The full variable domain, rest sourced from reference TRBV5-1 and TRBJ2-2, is KAGVTQTPRYLIKTRGQQVTLSCSPISGHRSVSWYQQTPGQGLQFLFEYFSETQRNKGNFPGRFSGRQFSNSRSEMNVSTLELGDSALYLCASSLGVPGELFFGEGSRLTVL.

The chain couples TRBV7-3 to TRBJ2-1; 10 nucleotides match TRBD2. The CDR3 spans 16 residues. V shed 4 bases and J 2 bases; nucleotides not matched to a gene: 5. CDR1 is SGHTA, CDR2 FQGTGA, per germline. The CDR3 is CASSSTGTSAYNEQFF. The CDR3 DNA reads TGTGCCAGCAGCTCCACCGGGACTAGCGCCTACAATGAGCAGTTCTTC. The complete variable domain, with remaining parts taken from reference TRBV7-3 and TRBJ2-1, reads GAGVSQTPSNKVTEKGKYVELRCDPISGHTALYWYRQSLGQGPEFLIYFQGTGAADDSGLPNDRFFAVRPEGSVSTLKIQRTERGDSAVYLCASSSTGTSAYNEQFFGPGTRLTVL.